The 20 T cell receptor beta chains reported below all come from one sample, sequenced in a study of beta chain features in type 1 diabetes. These TCRs' antigens remain unknown. Notes on the study in general: Type 1 diabetes patients had moderately but significantly shorter TCRB CDR3s in all four CD4+ subsets.

Expressed TCRB transcripts got sequenced, as all isolated RNA was reverse transcribed. Sequencing used immunoSEQ multiplex PCR; TCRdb keeps in-frame clones, though not all of them. Of about 190,000 clones detected, about 8% appear once; the ten largest clones hold about 0.9%. What was sequenced was central memory CD4+ T cells from blood. These receptors were taken from a middle-aged woman with type 1 diabetes.

This clone was recorded only once. The J gene is TRBJ2-3, the V gene TRBV7-3; D is possibly TRBD1 (5 bases). The CDR3 covers 13 residues. The V gene lost 0 bases and the J gene lost 5 bases, with 6 bases spanning the gap. CDR1 and CDR2 (germline): SGHTA, FQGTGA. CDR3 coding DNA: TGTGCCAGCAGCTTAACAGGGGAAGATACGCAGTATTTT. Translating gives CASSLTGEDTQYF.

Only a few counts were recorded for this clone. The chain combines TRBV30 with TRBJ1-2; D is perhaps TRBD1 (6 bases). CDR3 length equals 13 residues. Germline V gene lookup returns CDR1 GTSNPN and CDR2 SVGIG (reference sequence). V lost 1 base, J lost 4 bases, and 10 bases lay in between. The CDR3 DNA follows: TGTGCCTGGAGTGCCACGGACAGCTATGGCTACACCTTC. This codes for CAWSATDSYGYTF.

The chain carries TRBV7-2 and TRBJ1-2; TRBD1 is a possible D gene (5 bases). The CDR3 has 15 amino acids. Germline lookup yields CDR1 SGHTA and CDR2 FQGNSA. V was pared by 4 bases and J by 4 bases, with 16 bases between. CDR3 sequence (DNA): TGTGCCAGCAGCTATGCAGGGCCCAAGATCTATGGCTACACCTTC. It is translated as CASSYAGPKIYGYTF.

A few counts support this clone. The chain combines TRBV18 with TRBJ1-2; no clear D. Trimming cost V 3 bases and J 4 bases, with 18 bases left between them. CDR1 KGHSH and CDR2 LQKENI come from the germline V gene. The CDR3 loop spans 16 amino acids. CDR3 residues: CASSPPGETAVYGYTF. The CDR3 region has the DNA TGTGCCAGCTCACCCCCTGGGGAGACGGCTGTCTATGGCTACACCTTC.

In its sample, this clone was seen many times. The chain recombines TRBV2 with TRBJ2-2; 7 positions agree with TRBD1. CDR3 length: 14 amino acids. Germline-derived CDR1 and CDR2 are SNHLY and FYNNEI. Germline trimming cut 6 bases from V and 5 bases from J; bases unmatched to any gene: 6. The CDR3 region is CASRPTGPTGELFF. CDR3 sequence (DNA): TGTGCCAGCAGGCCGACAGGGCCGACCGGGGAGCTGTTTTTT.

This clone occurred a few times. The chain joins TRBV9 to TRBJ2-1; perhaps TRBD2 as D (5 bases). Germline V gene data show CDR1 as SGDLS and CDR2 as YYNGEE. The V end was cut by 3 bases, the J end by 6 bases, with 25 bases between. This CDR3 contains 18 residues. The CDR3 reads CASSAPRSRTPSPNEQFF. CDR3 DNA: TGTGCCAGCAGCGCCCCCCGGTCCAGGACTCCGTCCCCCAATGAGCAGTTCTTC.

This clone turned up a few times. The CDR3 reads CASSTGGGDTEAFF. Written as DNA, the CDR3 is TGTGCCAGCAGCACTGGAGGAGGGGACACTGAAGCTTTCTTT. The chain combines TRBV7-9 with TRBJ1-1; weak D call: TRBD1 (5 bases). The germline gives CDR1 SEHNR, CDR2 FQNEAQ (reference sequence). This CDR3 comprises 14 residues. V was cut by 5 bases and J by 3 bases, with 13 bases left in between.

This clone has only a few counts. J is TRBJ2-6 and V is TRBV4-3; D gene ambiguous. The germline gives CDR1 LGHNA, CDR2 YSLEER. This CDR3 spans 17 amino acids. Trimming cost V 1 base and J 0 bases, with 10 bases left between them. The CDR3 loop is CASSQVYASSGANVLTF. In nucleotides, the CDR3 is TGCGCCAGCAGCCAAGTGTACGCCAGCTCTGGGGCCAACGTCCTGACTTTC.

The genes are TRBV7-3 and TRBJ2-1, with 12 bases aligning to TRBD2. Germline V gives CDR1 SGHTA, CDR2 FQGTGA. The CDR3 has 15 residues. V shed 5 bases, J shed 7 bases, and the junction held 6 bases outside the gene matches. In DNA, the CDR3 is TGTGCCAGCAGCCGCTCTAGCGGGAGGGATAATGAGCAGTTCTTC. Amino acid sequence: CASSRSSGRDNEQFF.

Only a few counts were recorded for this clone. Additional DNA sequences in this sample encode the identical CDR3. The chain is built from TRBV30 and TRBJ1-2, with a possible D match to TRBD1 (5 bases). CDR3 length: 12 amino acids. The germline V gene encodes CDR1 GTSNPN and CDR2 SVGIG (reference sequence). V gave up 3 bases and J gave up 2 bases, with 7 bases separating them. The CDR3 protein is CAWSRGNYGYTF. The CDR3 DNA reads TGTGCCTGGAGCCGGGGGAACTATGGCTACACCTTC.

The chain couples TRBV2 to TRBJ1-5, with unresolved D. The CDR3 extends over 13 amino acids. Per germline, CDR1 SNHLY and CDR2 FYNNEI. Trimming removed 8 bases from V and 3 bases from J, with 11 bases in between. CDR3 in amino acids: CASEGADNQPQHF. For the CDR3, the DNA is TGTGCCAGCGAGGGAGCAGACAATCAGCCCCAGCATTTT. The whole variable domain, filled in from reference TRBV2 and TRBJ1-5, reads EPEVTQTPSHQVTQMGQEVILRCVPISNHLYFYWYRQILGQKVEFLVSFYNNEISEKSEIFDDQFSVERPDGSNFTLKIRSTKLEDSAMYFCASEGADNQPQHFGDGTRLSIL.

V and J are TRBV28 and TRBJ2-1; TRBD2 matches at 7 bases. The V and J ends lost 3 bases and 10 bases, in that order; junction bases with no gene match: 6. The CDR3 totals 13 residues. Germline V gene lookup returns CDR1 MDHEN and CDR2 SYDVKM. CDR3 DNA: TGTGCCAGCAGTTTCTTGCGGGAGTGGGAGCAGTTCTTC. Translated, it gives CASSFLREWEQFF.

This clone came up a few times. This chain joins TRBV7-2 and TRBJ2-1; TRBD2 matches 16 bases. The CDR3 runs to 16 residues. Germline-derived CDR1 and CDR2 are SGHTA and FQGNSA. Trimming removed 3 bases from V and 7 bases from J; junction bases left unmatched: 3. CDR3 residues: CASSLRGLAGGNEQFF. The CDR3 nucleotides are TGTGCCAGCAGCTTGAGGGGACTAGCGGGAGGGAATGAGCAGTTCTTC.

The chain carries TRBV5-1 and TRBJ1-1; D is ambiguous. Between the trimmed V and J ends, which lost 0 bases and 4 bases, there was a span of 10 bases. CDR3 length equals 14 residues. The V gene's germline CDR1 is SGHRS and CDR2 YFSETQ. CDR3 protein: CASSLDASSTEAFF. Here the CDR3 DNA reads TGCGCCAGCAGCTTGGATGCGTCGAGCACTGAAGCTTTCTTT.

CDR3 DNA sequence: TGTGCCAGCAGCCACCGACAGGGCGACTATGGCTACACCTTC. This gives the protein CASSHRQGDYGYTF. The chain is built from TRBV5-4 and TRBJ1-2, with 7 nucleotides matching TRBD1. Germline CDR1 SGHNT, CDR2 YYREEE (reference sequence). After removal of 4 bases from V and 3 bases from J, the junction contained 6 bases not matched to a gene. The CDR3 sequence is 14 residues long.

The CDR3 here is CASSLMRQGNYGYTF. DNA of the CDR3: TGCGCCAGCAGCTTGATGCGGCAGGGTAACTATGGCTACACCTTC. This chain joins TRBV5-1 and TRBJ1-2; perhaps TRBD1 as D (5 bases). This CDR3 is 15 amino acids long. Trimming removed 1 base at V and 1 base at J, with 11 bases between. Looked up from germline, CDR1 is SGHRS and CDR2 is YFSETQ.

This clone was observed a few times. The chain couples TRBV28 to TRBJ2-2; 7 bases fit TRBD2. Germline trimming cut 10 bases from V and 2 bases from J; bases unmatched to any gene: 7. CDR1 and CDR2 from the germline V gene are MDHEN and SYDVKM. CDR3 size: 14 residues. CDR3 sequence: CATQGLVNTGELFF. The CDR3 DNA reads as TGTGCCACCCAAGGACTAGTCAACACCGGGGAGCTGTTTTTT.

This rearrangement joins TRBV19 to TRBJ2-2, with 7 bases lining up with TRBD1. V dropped 3 bases and J dropped 4; count of bases not matched to a gene: 5. The CDR3 contains 15 residues. Germline CDR1 is LNHDA and CDR2 is SQIVND (reference sequence). CDR3 protein: CASSIRTGGTGELFF. The CDR3, as DNA: TGTGCCAGTAGTATCCGGACAGGTGGCACCGGGGAGCTGTTTTTT.

The genes are TRBV5-1 and TRBJ2-7; TRBD1 matches 11 bases. V trimming: 0 bases; J trimming: 9 bases; junction bases outside the gene matches: 8. The CDR3 consists of 15 residues. Per germline, CDR1 SGHRS and CDR2 YFSETQ. CDR3 residues: CASSLAFGQGARQYF. CDR3 nucleotide sequence: TGCGCCAGCAGCTTGGCCTTTGGACAGGGGGCAAGGCAGTACTTC.

This clone appeared a few times. In nucleotides, the CDR3 is TGTGCCAGCAGTTACCAGGGTCCCTACGAGCAGTACTTC. Its protein is CASSYQGPYEQYF. The chain recombines TRBV6-5 with TRBJ2-7, with a possible D match to TRBD1 (5 bases). Trimming removed 2 bases from V and 2 bases from J, with 7 bases in between. The CDR3 consists of 13 residues. Germline values: CDR1 MNHEY, CDR2 SVGAGI.